The rows below give T cell receptor beta chains drawn from one sample of a study of shared clonotypes between healthy human individuals. Assay used: immunoSEQ multiplex PCR; TCRdb lists only in-frame clones, some missing. The sample carries a few million clones, around 93% recorded once. The specimen was naive CD8+ T cells from PBMCs. The receptor set was obtained from a man aged 18 to 35 in good health. Some clones in this sample may be carry-over from other donors' samples. Each CDR3 is given with its conserved first and last residue. D genes are given only for firm matches. Rows may omit the clone size; those that give it use once, few, many or a size class.

J: TRBJ2-7; V: TRBV19; size: NA; D: TRBD1; length: 13; CDR3: CATGDRGLGEQYF; DNA: TGTGCCACCGGGGACAGGGGGCTCGGCGAGCAGTACTTC
J: TRBJ2-1; V: TRBV4-3; size: NA; D: NA; length: 13; CDR3: CASSQVGSYEQFF; DNA: TGCGCCAGCAGCCAAGTGGGCAGCTATGAGCAGTTCTTC
J: TRBJ1-1; V: TRBV2; size: NA; D: NA; length: 15; CDR3: CASNPWRAQNTEAFF; DNA: TGTGCCAGCAACCCTTGGAGGGCGCAGAACACTGAAGCTTTCTTT
J: TRBJ2-7; V: TRBV5-6; size: NA; D: NA; length: 14; CDR3: CASSLDRESYEQYF; DNA: TGTGCCAGCAGCTTGGACAGGGAGTCCTACGAGCAGTACTTC
J: TRBJ2-7; V: TRBV7-9; size: NA; D: TRBD1; length: 15; CDR3: CASSFPTGSPYEQYF; DNA: TGTGCCAGCAGCTTCCCGACAGGGAGTCCCTACGAGCAGTACTTC
J: TRBJ2-6; V: TRBV7-3; size: NA; D: NA; length: 20; CDR3: CASSLTGRSRSSIGANVLTF; DNA: TGTGCCAGCAGCTTAACGGGCCGGTCCAGAAGTTCTATCGGGGCCAACGTCCTGACTTTC
J: TRBJ1-5; V: TRBV6-1; size: once; D: NA; length: 15; CDR3: CASSEYRAYNQPQHF; DNA: TGTGCCAGCAGTGAGTACCGGGCCTACAATCAGCCCCAGCATTTT
J: TRBJ1-1; V: TRBV13; size: NA; D: NA; length: 13; CDR3: CASSSGERTEAFF; DNA: TGTGCCAGCAGCTCAGGGGAGAGGACTGAAGCTTTCTTT
J: TRBJ1-1; V: TRBV5-6; size: NA; D: NA; length: 13; CDR3: CASSLVEVGEAFF; DNA: TGTGCCAGCAGCTTGGTGGAGGTAGGCGAAGCTTTCTTT
J: TRBJ1-1; V: TRBV19; size: once; D: TRBD1; length: 13; CDR3: CASSLNRGTEAFF; DNA: TGTGCCAGTAGTTTAAACAGGGGGACTGAAGCTTTCTTT
J: TRBJ1-1; V: TRBV6-6; size: NA; D: NA; length: 15; CDR3: CASSYPGGLNTEAFF; DNA: TGTGCCAGCAGTTACCCGGGCGGACTGAACACTGAAGCTTTCTTT
J: TRBJ2-7; V: TRBV10-2; size: NA; D: TRBD1; length: 15; CDR3: CASSDRDTGGDEQYF; DNA: TGCGCCAGCAGTGACCGGGACACAGGGGGTGACGAGCAGTACTTC
J: TRBJ2-7; V: TRBV4-1; size: NA; D: NA; length: 15; CDR3: CASSPLGGRAYEQYF; DNA: TGCGCCAGCAGCCCTCTGGGAGGTCGTGCCTACGAGCAGTACTTC
J: TRBJ2-1; V: TRBV9; size: NA; D: TRBD1; length: 15; CDR3: CASSPWTGRYNEQFF; DNA: TGTGCCAGCAGCCCCTGGACAGGGCGTTACAATGAGCAGTTCTTC
J: TRBJ2-1; V: TRBV12-2; size: NA; D: NA; length: 17; CDR3: CASRLGLARSSYNEQFF; DNA: TGTGCAAGTCGCTTAGGTCTAGCGAGGAGCTCCTACAATGAGCAGTTCTTC
J: TRBJ1-1; V: TRBV10-3; size: NA; D: NA; length: 16; CDR3: CAISEGLATLNTEAFF; DNA: TGTGCCATCAGTGAAGGGCTGGCCACATTGAACACTGAAGCTTTCTTT
J: TRBJ1-4; V: TRBV27; size: NA; D: NA; length: 16; CDR3: CASSLYAGGVNEKLFF; DNA: TGTGCCAGCAGTTTATATGCGGGTGGGGTTAATGAAAAACTGTTTTTT
J: TRBJ1-5; V: TRBV6-1; size: NA; D: NA; length: 15; CDR3: CASSEIRGEHQPQHF; DNA: TGTGCCAGCAGTGAAATACGGGGGGAACATCAGCCCCAGCATTTT
J: TRBJ2-1; V: TRBV28; size: NA; D: TRBD2; length: 12; CDR3: CASSGLAEWEFF; DNA: TGTGCCAGCAGCGGACTAGCGGAATGGGAGTTCTTC
J: TRBJ2-1; V: TRBV7-9; size: NA; D: TRBD2; length: 18; CDR3: CASSPLSSGTTGGNEQFF; DNA: TGTGCCAGCAGCCCCCTTTCGTCCGGGACTACAGGCGGCAATGAGCAGTTCTTC
J: TRBJ2-3; V: TRBV7-3; size: NA; D: NA; length: 14; CDR3: CASSPVGSTDTQYF; DNA: TGTGCCAGCAGCCCCGTGGGGTCCACAGATACGCAGTATTTT
J: TRBJ1-4; V: TRBV6-5; size: NA; D: TRBD1; length: 14; CDR3: CASSFGTGVEKLFF; DNA: TGTGCCAGCAGTTTCGGGACAGGAGTCGAAAAACTGTTTTTT
J: TRBJ2-1; V: TRBV4-1; size: NA; D: NA; length: 15; CDR3: CASSPTGSSYNEQFF; DNA: TGCGCCAGCAGCCCAACGGGGAGCTCCTACAATGAGCAGTTCTTC
J: TRBJ2-7; V: TRBV28; size: NA; D: TRBD2; length: 14; CDR3: CASSLFGTTYEQYF; DNA: TGTGCCAGCAGTCTCTTTGGGACTACCTACGAGCAGTACTTC
J: TRBJ2-7; V: TRBV6-1; size: NA; D: TRBD1; length: 15; CDR3: CASSEAYNRGYEQYF; DNA: TGTGCCAGCAGTGAAGCATATAACAGGGGGTACGAGCAGTACTTC